This passage covers 18 T cell receptor beta chains from one sample sequenced in a study of shared clonotypes between healthy human individuals. Libraries were prepared by immunoSEQ multiplex PCR; TCRdb keeps only in-frame clonotypes and omits some of them. The data hold around 2.1 million clones, with around 95% observed a single time. Source material: naive CD4+ T cells sorted from blood. Subset meaning: CD45RA+ positively selected. The receptors here all came from a man younger than 30 in good health.

The chain joins TRBV6-1 to TRBJ2-7; 9 bases align to TRBD1. There are 15 residues in the CDR3. The V gene end was trimmed by 0 bases and the J gene end by 2 bases; junction bases not matched to a gene: 2. Per germline, CDR1 MNHNS and CDR2 SASEGT. The CDR3 region is CASSEADRGAYEQYF. The CDR3 DNA reads TGTGCCAGCAGTGAAGCGGACAGGGGAGCCTACGAGCAGTACTTC.

The CDR3 nucleotides read TGTGCCAGCAGTTTGACTAGCGGGAGATTGGATACGCAGTATTTT. Encoded protein: CASSLTSGRLDTQYF. This chain links TRBV2 with TRBJ2-3, with TRBD2 matching 12 bases. Germline V gives CDR1 SNHLY, CDR2 FYNNEI. The length of the CDR3 is 15 residues. V lost 5 bases and J lost 6; bases outside the gene matches: 6.

The genes are TRBV7-2 and TRBJ2-2; D is ambiguous. V was pared by 1 base and J by 2 bases, with 8 bases between. The CDR3 has 15 residues. Germline assignment: CDR1 SGHTA and CDR2 FQGNSA. The CDR3 region is CASSLVNLNTGELFF. The CDR3 nucleotides read TGTGCCAGCAGCTTAGTTAATTTAAACACCGGGGAGCTGTTTTTT.

The V gene is TRBV27, the J gene TRBJ2-3; TRBD1 agrees at 7 bases. Germline assignment: CDR1 MNHEY and CDR2 SMNVEV (reference sequence). J was trimmed by 1 base and V by 6 bases; bases with no gene match: 7. This CDR3 is built from 15 residues. The CDR3 here is CASRGGRLGTDTQYF. The DNA for the CDR3 is TGTGCCAGCAGAGGGGGCCGCTTGGGCACAGATACGCAGTATTTT.

The chain couples TRBV19 to TRBJ1-6; 10 bases match TRBD1. Germline CDR1 LNHDA, CDR2 SQIVND (reference sequence). The CDR3 is 16 residues long. Trimming at V came to 9 bases and at J to 3 bases, leaving 8 bases not matched to a gene. CDR3 DNA: TGTGCCAGCGCTATGGGACAGGGGTTCTATAATTCACCCCTCCACTTT. Protein: CASAMGQGFYNSPLHF.

This rearrangement joins TRBV4-3 to TRBJ1-6; no clear D gene. Per germline, CDR1 LGHNA and CDR2 YSLEER. Trimming pared 1 base from V and 0 bases from J, leaving 13 bases between. This CDR3 is 18 amino acids long. The CDR3 nucleotides are TGCGCCAGCAGCCAAGTTTCTCAACACGGCTCCTATAATTCACCCCTCCACTTT. It is translated as CASSQVSQHGSYNSPLHF.

This rearrangement joins TRBV11-3 to TRBJ2-7; TRBD2 might be the D (5 bases). The CDR3 has 11 residues. V was trimmed by 7 bases and J by 5 bases, leaving 9 bases between them. CDR1 and CDR2 from the germline V gene are SGHNT and YENEEA. CDR3 DNA sequence: TGTGCCAGCACGTTCGGGAACGAGCAGTACTTC. Translating gives CASTFGNEQYF.

The chain combines TRBV18 with TRBJ2-5, with 8 bases aligning to TRBD2. The CDR3 runs 17 residues. CDR1 KGHSH and CDR2 LQKENI come from the germline V gene. V shed 0 bases, J shed 0 bases, and the junction held 6 bases outside the gene matches. This CDR3 is CASSPPLLAENQETQYF. DNA for the CDR3: TGTGCCAGCTCACCACCATTACTAGCGGAGAACCAAGAGACCCAGTACTTC.

The chain uses TRBV5-6 and TRBJ2-1; a weak D match, TRBD2 (5 bases). This CDR3 has 15 residues. V was shortened by 0 bases and J by 8 bases, with 15 bases between the two germline ends. Per the germline V gene, CDR1 is SGHDT and CDR2 is YYEEEE. CDR3 DNA sequence: TGTGCCAGCAGCTTGGATCCGGTCGGGGTACATGAGCAGTTCTTC. This codes for CASSLDPVGVHEQFF.

To note about this clone: Additional DNA sequences in this sample encode the identical CDR3. CDR3 region: CASSPSVSGNTIYF. For the CDR3, the DNA is TGTGCCAGCTCACCCTCCGTCTCTGGAAACACCATATATTTT. This chain links TRBV18 with TRBJ1-3; D is unresolved. V gave up 3 bases and J gave up 0 bases, with 6 bases separating them. This CDR3 has 14 amino acids. CDR1 and CDR2 from the germline V gene are KGHSH and LQKENI.

In DNA form, the CDR3 reads TGTGCCAGCAGCCCGACAGGGGGGCTAGGGAATGAGCAGTTCTTC. The encoded protein is CASSPTGGLGNEQFF. V is TRBV7-8 and J is TRBJ2-1; 9 bases match TRBD1. CDR3 length: 15 residues. Per germline, CDR1 SGHVS and CDR2 FQNEAQ. Trimming removed 5 bases from V and 7 bases from J; junction bases left unmatched: 9.

The DNA for the CDR3 is TGCGCCAGCAGCACGAGTCCCGGGGGCTACGAGCAGTACTTC. Its protein product is CASSTSPGGYEQYF. V gene TRBV5-1 combines with J gene TRBJ2-7; tentative D call: TRBD2 (6 bases). Germline loops: CDR1 SGHRS, CDR2 YFSETQ. The CDR3 runs 14 residues. V was pared by 4 bases and J by 3 bases, with 14 bases between.

As to this clone: This CDR3 is also generated by other DNA sequences in the sample. The chain has TRBV28 and TRBJ2-2; 8 bases line up with TRBD1. The CDR3 totals 15 residues. Germline CDR1 is MDHEN and CDR2 is SYDVKM. V trimming: 3 bases; J trimming: 4 bases; junction bases outside the gene matches: 4. The CDR3 nucleotides read TGTGCCAGCAGTTTCCGCGACAGGGGCACCGGGGAGCTGTTTTTT. Residues: CASSFRDRGTGELFF.

The chain has TRBV9 and TRBJ1-1; 12 bases are a match to TRBD1. Germline CDR1 and CDR2: SGDLS and YYNGEE. This CDR3 has 17 residues. J was trimmed by 3 bases and V by 0 bases; bases with no gene match: 6. CDR3 amino acids: CASSVERDRGPDTEAFF. Here the CDR3 DNA reads TGTGCCAGCAGCGTAGAACGGGACAGGGGGCCTGACACTGAAGCTTTCTTT.

This clone was seen only a few times. This chain joins TRBV11-3 and TRBJ2-2, with 9 positions matching TRBD1. V shed 5 bases and J 5 bases; nucleotides not matched to a gene: 6. CDR1 and CDR2 from the germline V gene are SGHNT and YENEEA. This CDR3 is 15 amino acids long. The CDR3 nucleotides read TGTGCCAGCAGCACAAACAGGGGGCTAACCGGGGAGCTGTTTTTT. It encodes CASSTNRGLTGELFF.

The V call is TRBV5-4, the J call TRBJ2-7; D is unresolved. V was pared by 4 bases and J by 2 bases, with 10 bases between. Germline CDR1 reads SGHNT; CDR2 reads YYREEE (reference sequence). The CDR3 is 13 residues long. CDR3 coding DNA: TGTGCCAGCAGCATGGAGTGGGCCTACGAGCAGTACTTC. Its translation is CASSMEWAYEQYF.

This chain uses TRBV7-2 with TRBJ2-2; D gene uncertain. CDR3 length: 16 amino acids. The V gene lost 1 base and the J gene lost 0 bases, with 9 bases spanning the gap. Germline CDR1 is SGHTA and CDR2 is FQGNSA. CDR3 region: CASSLDGIANTGELFF. The CDR3 DNA follows: TGTGCCAGCAGCTTAGATGGGATCGCGAACACCGGGGAGCTGTTTTTT.

The V call is TRBV28, the J call TRBJ2-3; D is perhaps TRBD1 or TRBD2 (6 bases each). This CDR3 is built from 16 residues. Between the trimmed V and J ends, which lost 6 bases and 2 bases, there was a span of 18 bases. Germline CDR1 is MDHEN and CDR2 is SYDVKM. CDR3 region: CASSSAGGGPTDTQYF. The CDR3 DNA sequence: TGTGCCAGCAGCTCCGCTGGTGGGGGGCCCACAGATACGCAGTATTTT.